This T cell receptor beta chain was captured in a study of T-cell memory formation after mild COVID-19. In TCRdb, the 5' RACE reads were re-called with MiXCR into one record per CDR3 protein. Found here are around 200,000 distinct CDR3 sequences, less than 20% of them singletons; the top ten hold more than 3%. CDR1 MNHEY and CDR2 SVGAGI come from the germline V gene. Trimming left V 4 bases short and J 0 bases short, with 10 bases between. The CDR3 length is 15 residues. The clonotype originates from a young man who had mild COVID-19 (a few samples of this study predate the infection). Cell type and time point are not known. What was sequenced was PBMCs or a T cell subset sorted from them (not recorded which). V usage is TRBV6-5 and J usage is TRBJ1-3, with D unresolved. This chain's CDR3 is CASSSTASSGNTIYF. The CDR3 coding sequence is TGTGCCAGCAGTTCGACTGCTTCCTCTGGAAACACCATATATTTT.